This T cell receptor (beta chain) came from a study of cytomegalovirus exposure and HLA in healthy donors (dated by TCRdb to the late 2010s). The study in broad terms: In an earlier analysis of approximately 500 of the donors, approximately 260 Gb of sequence data and about 110 million unique TCR beta sequences from about 179 million T cells were reported. Roughly 300 gigabases of sequencing data and approximately 92 million unique TCR sequences made up an early release that covered nearly 650 HLA-typed donors. Among the approximately 400 genotyped donors, approximately 82% belonged to the genetic ancestry cluster associated with self-reported Caucasian donors. The aim of the study was to test whether cataloging public T cell receptors could identify signatures of past pathogen exposure. The T cell repertoires of some 700 subjects were profiled by immunosequencing and related to cytomegalovirus serostatus. Besides the first cohort of roughly 660 subjects, a separate validation cohort made up of 120 different subjects was used. To predict cytomegalovirus infection status, the study combined high-throughput TCR immunosequencing, statistical association of individual TCRs with disease status, and machine learning. In a later analysis, previously published TCR beta repertoires from 666 donors were re-analyzed and high-resolution HLA genotyping was added so that TCR occurrence patterns could be studied. The later analysis used no new phenotypic data to find candidate immune exposures, relying instead on TCR beta sequences and their occurrence across donors. An earlier analysis of several hundred of the donors applied high-throughput TCR beta sequencing to assess whether each TCR beta V gene segment acted as functional or pseudogenic. Donor age, sex, ethnicity and CMV serostatus were compiled together with the repertoire data. In a later genetic analysis, genome-wide SNP genotypes for about 60% of the 666 donors were used, and that subset was treated as a discovery cohort. All discovery cohort repertoires had been generated on a single sequencing platform. Class I and class II HLA loci were covered by the typing at four-digit resolution. Typing coverage differed by locus: A, B, C, DRB1 and DQB1 were typed in roughly 620-630 donors, DQA1 in about 500, DPA1 in nearly 610, and DPB1 in 400 to 480. Because of strong linkage in the cohort, four to six DR-DQ haplotypes were treated as single units for association and clustering. Among a few hundred genotyped donors of the cohort, an average of 235,054 unique TCR beta nucleotide sequences were sequenced per donor, 15% to 20% of them non-productive.

On the study overall, not on this receptor specifically: Correlated functional status among segregating V segments might reflect linkage disequilibrium, but an unknown experimental factor could not be ruled out. Because some donors lacked HLA typing at each locus, the association tests relied only on the typed subset. The cohort was sequenced for TCR beta chains only, and without alpha or paired-chain data the features that could be detected were limited. A later analysis reported that several top co-occurrence clusters appeared linked to parvovirus B19, influenza, CMV and Epstein-Barr virus. Compared with the roughly 670-donor mean, donors in an Asian-associated ancestry cluster had fewer N-insertions in productive TCRs, according to a later genetic analysis. A further reported finding was that TCR beta sequences accurately predicted the HLA-A and HLA-B alleles for most subjects in the first cohort. Most TCR sequences were seen in very few donors, while some public TCRs were found in many individuals. In vitro tests confirmed that a few of the cytomegalovirus-associated TCR beta chains recognize cytomegalovirus antigens. Strong co-occurrence of HLA alleles, especially DR and DQ, made assigning TCR associations to individual alleles difficult. The study gave a list of 150 to 200 TCR beta chains associated with cytomegalovirus. The only immune exposure information available for the cohort was CMV serostatus. Because counts were too low, 15 to 20 rarely observed V segments, including chromosome 9 orphons, were excluded from the earlier analysis of 587 of the donors. The sequencing pipeline was judged likely to have produced a cluster of highly shared sequence variants as a technical artifact. In a later analysis, TCR association rates were found to vary across HLA loci, with the most associated TCRs seen for DRB1 alleles and the fewest for HLA-C alleles. According to a later analysis, most CMV-associated TCR beta chains appeared to be HLA-restricted, and the HLA associations seemed to be driven largely by CMV exposure. Cytomegalovirus status was reported to be diagnosed by the classifier with high specificity and sensitivity in both the original and validation cohorts. According to the authors, the approach could potentially be generalized to other disease states and immunological phenotypes. In a later genetic analysis, a missense DCLRE1C variant was associated with V-gene and J-gene trimming of TCR beta chains, and the association was replicated in an independent cohort. In an earlier analysis of more than 500 of the donors, most TCR beta V segments appeared in productive rearrangements about 87% or about 30% of the time, broadly matching IMGT annotations. The 87-base-pair reads could not distinguish some IMGT-functional V segments, including TRBV6-2 and TRBV6-3, so those segments were excluded. In a later analysis, HLA-associated TCR beta chains showed more clonal expansion and lower generation probabilities than non-associated chains that were equally common. Sequencing depth was assumed to be roughly uniform across donors in the presence/absence analyses, though that assumption may not hold. In a later analysis, some 18,000 TCR beta sequences were associated with specific HLA alleles at a false discovery rate of 0.05.

The cohort consisted of approximately 690 healthy bone marrow donors. At the time of sampling, all cohort members were nominally healthy, though unrecorded immune exposures were likely present. The donor tested CMV seropositive, placing the donor among the 250 to 300 seropositive members of the cohort. Every donor gave a peripheral blood sample, and the peripheral blood mononuclear cells from that sample were used for TCR beta sequencing. Genomic DNA extraction from the blood cell samples was performed with the Qiagen DNeasy Blood Extraction Kit. The table lists this clone with a count of one. Its antigen is still unknown. Base qualities are missing; no much larger clone stands one base away. Inclusive of the bounding cysteine and phenylalanine, the CDR3 is 14 residues long. Just CDR3 DNA is preserved here, 42 bases in frame from base 1. Based on the germline V gene, the CDR1 and CDR2 sequences are SNHLY and FYNNEI. Trimming takes 4 bases off V and 8 bases off J; junction bases not matched to a gene: 10.

Library preparation employed the immunoSEQ multiplex PCR assay. For the multiplex PCR, a mixture combining 60 forward primers for TCR Vbeta segments and 13 reverse primers for TCR Jbeta segments was used. The CDR3 region of rearranged TCR beta genes was amplified from genomic DNA by a multiplex PCR assay. On the Illumina HiSeq System, the amplified TCR beta libraries were sequenced as 87-base-pair reads. The study's processing was this. In a later analysis, 80 million or so unique TCR beta chains were counted across the 500 to 700 repertoires, and around 10 million of these chains were shared by at least two donors. Raw reads were error-corrected and collapsed into unique sequences by a nearest-neighbor algorithm in which closely related sequences were merged to remove PCR and sequencing errors. To assign V, D and J gene segments, CDR3 sequences were aligned to IMGT reference sequences. Each retained sequence needed at least a six-nucleotide match to both a V gene segment and a J gene segment. Rearrangements were called productive when the CDR3 lacked stop codons and stayed in frame with V and J; all others were non-productive. Following IMGT convention, CDR3 was defined as the stretch from the second conserved V-encoded cysteine to the conserved J-encoded phenylalanine. The earlier analysis of 500 to 650 of the donors excluded any sequence lacking an unambiguous match to a single V gene segment. An earlier analysis of fewer than 750 of the donors classified V segments as functional when productive rearrangements were above 56.7% and as segregating when the standard deviation between donors was above 5%. A statistical classification framework was built to diagnose cytomegalovirus status from the catalog of TCR beta chain sequences. A later analysis assigned V and J genes by comparing TCR nucleotide sequences with IMGT/GENE-DB human TR gene sequences. Using the TCRdist pipeline, a later analysis assigned CDR3 sequences along with most-parsimonious VDJ recombination scenarios. In a later analysis, each TCR beta chain was defined by its CDR3 amino acid sequence together with its V-gene family, and reads lacking a unique V-gene family were excluded. As a way to deal with suspected cross-contamination and a sequencing artifact, a later analysis dropped roughly 620 nucleotide sequences that were highly shared and had low generation probability. A later analysis calculated a clonal expansion index for each public chain from normalized within-repertoire ranks of inferred template counts. In a later analysis, generation probabilities were computed with a VDJ recombination model fitted to out-of-frame rearrangements, and the resulting probabilities were checked against IGoR. In a later analysis, TCR-TCR, TCR-HLA and TCR-CMV co-occurrence was scored with hypergeometric tests, and a repertoire-size bias correction was applied to TCR pairs. In a later analysis, false discovery rates were estimated by permuting HLA or CMV assignments 20 times. In a later analysis, co-occurring TCRs were grouped using DBSCAN, and TCRdist sequence similarity was added for clustering within HLA-allele-positive subsets. Repertoires with fewer than 30,000 or more than 120,000 public chains were left out of co-occurrence clustering, as were about five repertoires with anomalous nucleotide sharing. TCRdb obtained this table from immuneACCESS and retained in-frame rearrangements with V and J assigned. These tables miss some clones; where compared with another copy, unresolved V genes account for less than half of the shortfall, and the remainder is unexplained. From that table come the V and J calls and clone size; the DNA was used to work out D and trimming. Present in this sample are about 100,000 clones, roughly 83% of which were seen just once. The ten biggest clones cover approximately 4.1% of the sample.

The TCR sequence derives from a female donor in good health and CMV-seropositive. The V gene is TRBV2 and the J gene is TRBJ1-2, and TRBD1 aligns with 7 junction nucleotides. Sequenced material: PBMCs. The CDR3 protein sequence reads: CASSGRYSDRGYTF. The sequence in DNA is TGTGCCAGCAGTGGGAGATACTCGGACAGGGGCTACACCTTC.